What follows are 14 T cell receptor beta chains derived from one specimen sequenced in a study of beta chain features in type 1 diabetes. Reverse transcription of all isolated RNA meant that expressed TCRB transcripts were sequenced. Data came from immunoSEQ multiplex PCR; TCRdb stores just in-frame clones and leaves some out. In the table there are 200,000 to 250,000 clones, about 30% of which are singletons. Sample: central memory CD4+ T cells from blood. All receptors derive from a man aged 30 to 45 in good health.

The chain links TRBV7-2 to TRBJ1-2, with TRBD1 as a possible D gene (6 bases). Trimming left V 8 bases short and J 0 bases short, with 10 bases between. Germline V gene lookup returns CDR1 SGHTA and CDR2 FQGNSA. CDR3 size: 13 residues. CDR3 nucleotide sequence: TGTGCCAGCGGGCAGGGGTCTAACTATGGCTACACCTTC. It translates to CASGQGSNYGYTF. Together with reference TRBV7-2 and TRBJ1-2, the CDR3 gives the full variable domain: GAGVSQSPSNKVTEKGKDVELRCDPISGHTALYWYRQSLGQGLEFLIYFQGNSAPDKSGLPSDRFSAERTGGSVSTLTIQRTQQEDSAVYLCASGQGSNYGYTFGSGTRLTVV.

This chain joins TRBV5-8 and TRBJ2-1, with D possibly being TRBD2 (6 bases). Germline V gene sequence: CDR1 SGHTS, CDR2 YDEGEE. The CDR3 is 13 amino acids. The V and J ends lost 4 bases and 8 bases respectively, with 13 bases between them. CDR3 nucleotide sequence: TGTGCCAGCAGCCCCAGGGACTCGCATGAGCAGTTCTTC. Translating it yields CASSPRDSHEQFF.

The V and J genes are TRBV29-1 and TRBJ2-3; D ambiguous. CDR1 and CDR2 (germline): SQVTM, ANQGSEA. Trimming stripped 4 bases from V and 2 bases from J, with 7 bases between. This CDR3 comprises 12 residues. CDR3 sequence (DNA): TGCAGCGTTGTGCGGACCACAGATACGCAGTATTTT. Residues: CSVVRTTDTQYF.

The chain uses TRBV6-5 and TRBJ2-3; 7 positions match TRBD2. The trim removed 6 bases at V and 3 bases at J, leaving 6 bases unmatched. CDR1 and CDR2 from the germline V gene are MNHEY and SVGAGI. This CDR3 has 14 residues. The CDR3 spells CASSRGLGTDTQYF. The CDR3 DNA reads as TGTGCCAGCAGCCGAGGACTAGGGACAGATACGCAGTATTTT.

The V gene is TRBV28, the J gene TRBJ2-1; 8 bases match TRBD2. This CDR3 comprises 13 residues. From germline, CDR1 is MDHEN and CDR2 SYDVKM. After removal of 10 bases from V and 7 bases from J, the junction contained 9 bases not matched to a gene. This CDR3 reads CATTGTSKNEQFF. For the CDR3, the DNA is TGTGCCACAACCGGGACTAGTAAAAATGAGCAGTTCTTC. Full variable domain (rest looked up from reference TRBV28 and TRBJ2-1): DVKVTQSSRYLVKRTGEKVFLECVQDMDHENMFWYRQDPGLGLRLIYFSYDVKMKEKGDIPEGYSVSREKKERFSLILESASTNQTSMYLCATTGTSKNEQFFGPGTRLTVL.

There are a few counts of this clone. The V gene is TRBV28, the J gene TRBJ1-2; 7 nucleotides agree with TRBD1. Germline loops: CDR1 MDHEN, CDR2 SYDVKM. V lost 8 bases to trimming and J lost 8 bases; unmatched junction nucleotides: 5. CDR3 length: 11 amino acids. CDR3: CASHGGGGYTF. CDR3 nucleotides: TGTGCCAGCCACGGAGGGGGCGGCTACACCTTC.

DNA of the CDR3: TGTGCCTGGCGGACTAGCGGGAGCACAGATACGCAGTATTTT. Protein product: CAWRTSGSTDTQYF. The chain couples TRBV30 to TRBJ2-3; TRBD2 aligns across 11 bases. The junction had 1 base not matched to a gene; V was cut back by 5 bases and J by 0 bases. This CDR3 is built from 14 residues. CDR1 and CDR2 (germline): GTSNPN, SVGIG (reference sequence).

This clone occurred a few times. The J gene is TRBJ1-1, the V gene TRBV28; possible D gene TRBD1, 5 bases. CDR1 and CDR2 (germline): MDHEN, SYDVKM. V dropped 9 bases and J dropped 1 base, with 6 bases sitting between them. CDR3 length: 11 residues. The CDR3 DNA is TGTGCCAGTCAGGGGAACACTGAAGCTTTCTTT. Translated: CASQGNTEAFF.

CDR3 sequence: CASSFSGISTDTQYF. CDR3 nucleotide sequence: TGCGCCAGCAGCTTTTCCGGAATTAGCACAGATACGCAGTATTTT. V usage is TRBV5-1 and J usage is TRBJ2-3, with D unclear. Trimming shortened V by 2 bases and J by 0 bases, and 10 bases separated the two germline ends. The CDR3 spans 15 residues. Germline values: CDR1 SGHRS, CDR2 YFSETQ.

This chain connects TRBV5-4 to TRBJ2-5; TRBD2 matches 13 bases. J was trimmed by 6 bases and V by 1 base; bases with no gene match: 6. CDR3 length: 16 amino acids. Germline loops: CDR1 SGHNT, CDR2 YYREEE (reference sequence). CDR3 amino acids: CASSLRTSGSGQTQYF. DNA of the CDR3: TGTGCCAGCAGCTTGAGGACTAGCGGGAGTGGACAGACCCAGTACTTC.

This clone was detected a few times. V usage is TRBV29-1 and J usage is TRBJ2-5; 10 bases match TRBD2. The CDR3 covers 16 residues. CDR1 SQVTM and CDR2 ANQGSEA come from the germline V gene. V was pared by 0 bases and J by 5 bases, with 9 bases of the junction left unmatched. CDR3 region: CSVEEGWLAGDETQYF. CDR3 coding DNA: TGCAGCGTTGAAGAGGGTTGGCTAGCGGGGGATGAGACCCAGTACTTC.

The V call is TRBV7-2, the J call TRBJ1-6, with 7 bases matching TRBD1. CDR1 is SGHTA, CDR2 FQGNSA, per germline. The CDR3 runs to 14 residues. V was clipped by 7 bases and J by 7 bases; unmatched bases: 7. The CDR3 sequence is CASTSGQLNSPLHF. CDR3 sequence (DNA): TGTGCCAGCACCTCGGGACAGTTAAATTCACCCCTCCACTTT.

V is TRBV6-1 and J is TRBJ1-1, with TRBD1 matching over 9 bases. Germline CDR1 MNHNS, CDR2 SASEGT. The CDR3 loop spans 17 amino acids. The V gene end was trimmed by 2 bases and the J gene end by 0 bases; junction bases not matched to a gene: 7. The CDR3 sequence: CASSEHPGQGLNTEAFF. CDR3 in DNA: TGTGCCAGCAGTGAACACCCGGGACAGGGACTGAACACTGAAGCTTTCTTT.

This clone occurred a few times. The chain employs TRBV7-9 and TRBJ2-2; D gene ambiguous. CDR1 is SEHNR, CDR2 FQNEAQ, per germline (reference sequence). CDR3 length equals 16 residues. Between the trimmed V and J ends, which lost 3 bases and 0 bases, there was a span of 11 bases. The CDR3 loop is CASSFQKAANTGELFF. DNA of the CDR3: TGTGCCAGCAGCTTTCAGAAGGCTGCGAACACCGGGGAGCTGTTTTTT.